This T cell receptor (beta chain) was recorded in a study of blood T cell repertoires in COVID-19. Study information: Acute-phase and convalescent COVID-19 samples originated in the United States, Italy and Spain.

Seattle participants joined during active infection and were tracked over time. Under the authors' procedure: Reference gene primer amplification yielded estimated nucleated cell counts. Produced via immunoSEQ multiplex PCR; TCRdb's table is partial and in-frame only. V and J calls and clone size follow that table, whereas D and trimming were derived from the DNA. The table records about 24,000 clones, approximately 88% of them present only once. The clonotype originates from a man in his 70s with COVID-19, enrolled during active disease. Sequenced material: peripheral blood.

The CDR3 protein is CASSLRGYNEQFF. The CDR3 DNA follows: TGCGCCAGCAGCTTAAGAGGGTACAATGAGCAGTTCTTC. J is TRBJ2-1 and V is TRBV5-1; perhaps TRBD2 as D (5 bases). CDR3 length: 13 amino acids. CDR1 and CDR2 (germline): SGHRS, YFSETQ. V gave up 2 bases and J gave up 4 bases, with 7 bases separating them.